This T cell receptor beta chain was documented in a study of CD8 T cells in Susac syndrome. The study's findings and limits: The TCR sequencing and HLA analysis in the study involved a relatively small number of individuals, as the study acknowledged.

For this clonotype: The antigen remains unidentified.

The CDR3 loop spans 13 amino acids. Germline CDR1 reads SEHNR; CDR2 reads FQNEAQ (reference sequence). V was pared by 8 bases and J by 3 bases, with 13 bases between. RNA totalling about 0.45 to 1 ug underwent reverse transcription with random hexamers. The CDR3 of TCR beta was amplified by immunoSEQ multiplex PCR across 54 Vbeta and 13 Jbeta. Via MiXCR, TCRdb re-called the immunoSEQ multiplex PCR reads, giving one row per CDR3 protein. The sample carries about 300,000 distinct CDR3 sequences, 65% to 90% recorded once. The receptor was derived from a human donor with multiple sclerosis. The chain employs TRBV7-9 and TRBJ1-1; D call uncertain. Sequenced: CD8+ T cells from PBMCs. The DNA of the CDR3 is TGTGCCAGCCTAAGGGATCCGGACACTGAAGCTTTCTTT. It is translated as CASLRDPDTEAFF.